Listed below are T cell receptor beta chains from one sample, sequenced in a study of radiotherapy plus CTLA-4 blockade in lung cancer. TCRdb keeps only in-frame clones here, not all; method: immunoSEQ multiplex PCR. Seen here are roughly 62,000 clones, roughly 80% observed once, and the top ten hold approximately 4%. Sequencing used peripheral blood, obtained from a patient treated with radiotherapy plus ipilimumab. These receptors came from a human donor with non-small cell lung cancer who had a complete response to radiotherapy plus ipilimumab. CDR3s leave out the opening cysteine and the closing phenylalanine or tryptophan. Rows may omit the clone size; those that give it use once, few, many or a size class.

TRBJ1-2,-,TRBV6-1,ATYSGKSGYT
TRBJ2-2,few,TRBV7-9,ASSLSVGELF
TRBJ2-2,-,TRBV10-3,AISESPRTGGSGRSPGELF
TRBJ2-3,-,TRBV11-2,ASGNMYTQY
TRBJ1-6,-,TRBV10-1,ASTDLPWSFRMMGAPLH
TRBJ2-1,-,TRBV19,ASSSRLLYNEQF
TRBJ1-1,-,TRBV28,ASSLRQGGAF
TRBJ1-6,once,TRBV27,ASSLRRGRGNSPLH
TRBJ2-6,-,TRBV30,AWSAGRGTYSGANVLT
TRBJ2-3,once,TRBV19,ASSIVAGGLGTQY
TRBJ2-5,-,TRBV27,ASSSSGRVWTQY
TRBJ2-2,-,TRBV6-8,ASSSTLTGELF
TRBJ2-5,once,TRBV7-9,ASSFGASETQY
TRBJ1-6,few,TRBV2,ASTIGRQNSPLH
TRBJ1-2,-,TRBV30,AWSVQGDGGYT
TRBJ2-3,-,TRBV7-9,ASGLVTDTQY
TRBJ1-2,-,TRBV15,ATSAPSGRGAFGGYT
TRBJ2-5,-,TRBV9,ASREVGPPRGTQY
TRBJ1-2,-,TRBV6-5,ASSSYREGYT
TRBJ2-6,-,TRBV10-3,AISAGQGKGGSGANVLT
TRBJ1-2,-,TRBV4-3,ASSQGTAYGYT
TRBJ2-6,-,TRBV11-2,ASSLTGSGANVLT
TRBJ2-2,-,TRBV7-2,ASSAQKGGELF
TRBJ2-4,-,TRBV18,ASSPPGLDKNIQY
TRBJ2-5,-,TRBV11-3,ASSTSETQY
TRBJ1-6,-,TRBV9,ASSPQPNNSPLH
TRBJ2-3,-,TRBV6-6,ASAGDGGTDTQY
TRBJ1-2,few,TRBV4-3,ASSQDTLDSSAGYGYT
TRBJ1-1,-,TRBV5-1,ASSTGGAEAF
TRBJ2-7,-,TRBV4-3,ASSQDRNLPSYEQY
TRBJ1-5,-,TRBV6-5,ASSYSMGAPGQPQH
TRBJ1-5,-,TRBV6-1,ASRGVGQPQH
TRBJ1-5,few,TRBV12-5,ASGLYGVQQPQH
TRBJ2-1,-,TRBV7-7,ASSLLGQIPNEQF
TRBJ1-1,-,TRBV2,ASTEGAEAF
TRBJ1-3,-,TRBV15,ATSARDTGNTIY
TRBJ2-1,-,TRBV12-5,ASGPPPGDNEQF
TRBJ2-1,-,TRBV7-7,ASSLVAGSYNEQF
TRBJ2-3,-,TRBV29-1,SVKTRDTGTQY
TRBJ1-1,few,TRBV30,AWSVGSYTEAF
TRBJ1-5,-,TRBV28,ASSRYRGSNQPQH
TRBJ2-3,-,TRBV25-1,ASSKDRSSTDTQY
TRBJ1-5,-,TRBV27,ASSSASVGNQPQH
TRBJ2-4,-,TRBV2,ASRRGEAKNIQY
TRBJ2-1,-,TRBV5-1,ASSLRDAGGSNEQF
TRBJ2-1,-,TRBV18,ASSPRLEAFDEQF
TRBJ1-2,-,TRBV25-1,ASSVVGSGYT
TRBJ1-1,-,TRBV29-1,SVETGVGTEAF